This T cell receptor beta chain was sequenced for a study of blood T cell repertoires in COVID-19. Study background: The study drew acute and convalescent COVID-19 samples from the United States, Italy and Spain. T cells, B-cell-depleted T cells, or PBMCs provided the cDNA or gDNA that served as material.

Original processing methods: Reference gene primer amplification in the assay estimated nucleated cell counts. Produced via immunoSEQ multiplex PCR; TCRdb's table is partial and in-frame only. The V and J calls and the clone size are those of that table, but D and trimming were determined from the DNA. The data hold 50,000 to 65,000 clones, with about 88% observed a single time. V lost 1 base to trimming and J lost 4 bases, with 11 bases between them. CDR3 length: 15 residues. Germline CDR1 and CDR2: LGHNA and YNFKEQ. This clone was counted a single time. The TCR originated in a man in his 60s with active COVID-19. The sequencing sample was made of peripheral blood. The chain is built from TRBV4-2 and TRBJ2-1; perhaps TRBD2 as D (5 bases). CDR3 protein: CASSQAGSLYNEQFF. The CDR3, as DNA: TGTGCCAGCAGCCAAGCGGGATCGCTTTACAATGAGCAGTTCTTC.